Listed here is a single T cell receptor beta chain. The same CDR3 is also encoded by other DNA sequences in this sample. The data stem from a study of blood T cell repertoires in COVID-19. Across the study: The origin of the acute and convalescent COVID-19 samples was the United States, Italy and Spain. Sources were T cells, B-cell-depleted T cells, or PBMCs; the material itself was cDNA or gDNA.

Authors' methods: For nucleated cells, counts were estimated from reference gene primer amplification. The protocol was immunoSEQ multiplex PCR, while the TCRdb copy is restricted to in-frame clones and leaves out a portion. V and J calls and clone size come straight from that table; D and trimming were deduced from the DNA. The sample carries about 200,000 clones, roughly nine tenths recorded once. The study assigned cohorts using participant-reported clinical history. Germline V CDR1 and CDR2: SGHNT, YYREEE (reference sequence). The V segment lost 0 bases and the J segment 7 bases; nucleotides outside the gene matches: 0. The length of the CDR3 is 14 residues.

This sequence originates from a woman in her 30s with acute COVID-19. The V and J genes are TRBV5-4 and TRBJ1-6, with 8 bases identical to TRBD1. The sequenced sample consisted of PBMCs or T cells enriched from blood (not recorded which). The CDR3 DNA follows: TGTGCCAGCAGCTTGGACAGGGGGAATTCACCCCTCCACTTT. Translated: CASSLDRGNSPLHF. Full variable domain (rest looked up from reference TRBV5-4 and TRBJ1-6): ETGVTQSPTHLIKTRGQQVTLRCSSQSGHNTVSWYQQALGQGPQFIFQYYREEENGRGNFPPRFSGLQFPNYSSELNVNALELDDSALYLCASSLDRGNSPLHFGNGTRLTVT.